This TCR beta chain was sequenced in a study of Tregs in tolerant kidney transplant recipients. Study-level results: The small number of patients limits these findings pending further validation. Tolerant patients' donor-specific Tregs expanded beyond overall Tregs, suggesting antigen-driven growth.

In regard to this clone: The antigen remains unidentified. The CDR3 is cut off 3 residues early in the read; its end comes from the germline J gene.

The CDR3 extends over 13 amino acids. The V gene's germline CDR1 is GTSNPN and CDR2 SVGIG (reference sequence). With 0 bases removed from V and 5 bases from J, the gap between germline ends came to 8 bases. This table comes from immunoSEQ multiplex PCR, and its TCRdb copy is limited to in-frame clones, with some not included. In all, the sample yields 30,000 or so clones. The receptor comes from a human donor who received a combined kidney and bone marrow transplant. Sequencing used CD8+ T cells from blood, obtained before the transplant. The J gene is TRBJ2-1, the V gene TRBV30; D remains ambiguous. The CDR3 loop is CAWSVLADNEQFF. The part of the CDR3 DNA that was read is TGTGCCTGGAGTGTACTGGCGGACAATGAG.